Listed below are T cell receptor beta chains from one sample, sequenced in a study of a mutant IDH1 vaccine in newly diagnosed glioma. Clones were read by immunoSEQ multiplex PCR, and TCRdb kept only the in-frame ones, dropping some. The sample has about 88,000 clones, about four fifths seen once; the top ten hold about 5.6%. The starting material was PBMCs, obtained from a glioma patient treated with radiotherapy, temozolomide or both. The receptors were sampled from a middle-aged man with glioma. Some clones in this sample may be carry-over from other donors' samples. Both conserved end residues are trimmed from each CDR3. Size values are once, few and many counts, or a class for expanded clones, and some rows have none.

NA | TRBJ2-1 | TRBV29-1 | STRQGRYNEQF
NA | TRBJ1-6 | TRBV30 | AWTGRSSYNSPLH
NA | TRBJ1-1 | TRBV5-4 | ASSLGQGVTEAF
NA | TRBJ2-5 | TRBV7-2 | ASSLASGGANQETQY
NA | TRBJ1-2 | TRBV30 | AWSVPPGNYGYT
few | TRBJ1-6 | TRBV6-4 | ASSEQGGNSPLH
NA | TRBJ2-5 | TRBV29-1 | SVDRGLIGTQY
NA | TRBJ2-7 | TRBV6-5 | ASSWASGGYEQY
NA | TRBJ1-2 | TRBV2 | ASRKGLGTATYGYT
few | TRBJ1-4 | TRBV7-6 | ASSLVSRNANEKLF
NA | TRBJ2-7 | TRBV5-4 | ASSLGQGAAYEQY
NA | TRBJ1-3 | TRBV15 | ATSRDRGLGNTIY
NA | TRBJ1-1 | TRBV11-3 | ASSLTGVTEAF
few | TRBJ1-1 | TRBV21-1 | ASSKGKDRGMNTEAF
NA | TRBJ2-7 | TRBV6-5 | ASSYSMSSDDEQY
NA | TRBJ2-3 | TRBV15 | ATSRAGASTDTQY
NA | TRBJ2-7 | TRBV15 | ATSPPGGPGGDYEQY
NA | TRBJ1-1 | TRBV6-4 | ASSPSGGNTEAF
NA | TRBJ1-6 | TRBV19 | ASSRVAGQGSPLH
NA | TRBJ2-3 | TRBV4-1 | ASSQERLDTQY
NA | TRBJ2-2 | TRBV27 | ASSLRRGELF
NA | TRBJ2-5 | TRBV19 | ASIPRRNQETQY
NA | TRBJ1-1 | TRBV6-5 | ASSYAHRGRTEAF
NA | TRBJ2-3 | TRBV6-1 | ASSEQHTFTDTQY
NA | TRBJ2-7 | TRBV5-6 | ASSLDRDYEQY
NA | TRBJ1-4 | TRBV5-1 | ASSPGRGTNEKLF
NA | TRBJ1-1 | TRBV19 | ASTRTGSTEAF
NA | TRBJ2-2 | TRBV9 | ASSGPYTWKAGELF
NA | TRBJ2-2 | TRBV14 | ASSRTSGGFNTGELF
NA | TRBJ2-2 | TRBV12-5 | ASGLPNTGELF
NA | TRBJ1-6 | TRBV7-9 | ASSSTGTVNSPLH
NA | TRBJ2-2 | TRBV6-9 | ASSYPPPPGQGVTVNTGELF
NA | TRBJ1-5 | TRBV6-5 | ASRNRQGSWPQH
NA | TRBJ1-1 | TRBV6-5 | ASGGNTEAF
NA | TRBJ1-5 | TRBV30 | AWSVQGNQPQH
NA | TRBJ1-1 | TRBV19 | ASILTGLNTEAF
NA | TRBJ1-2 | TRBV18 | ASSQGGQGEISGYT
NA | TRBJ1-4 | TRBV6-6 | ASSYSGDEKLF
NA | TRBJ1-1 | TRBV7-6 | ASSLEVADLNTEAF
NA | TRBJ2-7 | TRBV5-4 | ASSLAGGSREQY
NA | TRBJ1-3 | TRBV6-6 | ASSFQDSGNTIY
NA | TRBJ1-2 | TRBV4-1 | ASSQDGGNYGYT
NA | TRBJ1-2 | TRBV5-1 | ASSLTPWAGYT
NA | TRBJ1-6 | TRBV15 | ATSSRSHSPLH
NA | TRBJ2-7 | TRBV7-6 | ASSLLSQPSYEQY
NA | TRBJ2-1 | TRBV5-6 | ASSLLGSNEQF
once | TRBJ1-6 | TRBV30 | AWGNRDRYNSPLH
NA | TRBJ1-1 | TRBV9 | ASSPRLISDTEAF
NA | TRBJ2-7 | TRBV2 | ASRGTVYEQY
NA | TRBJ2-5 | TRBV4-1 | ASSQDLPAGGGGETQY
NA | TRBJ1-5 | TRBV15 | ATSRVTQGQLWNQPQH
once | TRBJ1-2 | TRBV5-1 | ASSLHNYGYT
NA | TRBJ1-4 | TRBV5-1 | ASSQRRGVEKLF
NA | TRBJ1-5 | TRBV27 | ASSLVGNQPQH
NA | TRBJ2-4 | TRBV30 | AWGQSSKNIQY
NA | TRBJ2-7 | TRBV5-1 | ASSLDPGQGAYEQY
NA | TRBJ2-5 | TRBV4-2 | ASSRGGQETQY
NA | TRBJ1-4 | TRBV2 | ASSEAEGGEKLF
NA | TRBJ1-2 | TRBV4-1 | ASSQPIGTARGYT
NA | TRBJ1-4 | TRBV2 | AGGVSLGDEKLF